The 17 T cell receptor beta chains below were found in one sample sequenced in a study of T cell clones after liver transplantation. Only in-frame clones appear in the TCRdb table, and some are missing; sequencing was by immunoSEQ multiplex PCR. The sample yields 70,000 or so clones, over 85% seen once. The specimen comprised CD4+ T cells from blood, sampled before liver transplant. Every receptor here comes from a human donor who received a liver transplant.

The genes are TRBV19 and TRBJ1-1; D remains unclear. V shed 8 bases and J shed 5 bases, with 12 bases lying between them. This CDR3 has 12 amino acids. Looked up from germline, CDR1 is LNHDA and CDR2 is SQIVND (reference sequence). CDR3 in amino acids: CASYRGKTEAFF. The CDR3, as DNA: TGTGCCAGTTATCGTGGGAAAACTGAAGCTTTCTTT.

V gene TRBV6-5 combines with J gene TRBJ1-1; tentatively, D is TRBD1 (6 bases). This CDR3 region has 15 residues. Trimming removed 6 bases at V and 6 bases at J, with 20 bases between. Germline CDR1 is MNHEY and CDR2 is SVGAGI. CDR3 bases: TGTGCCAGCAGCACACAGGGCCTGGGCCCCCCTGAAGCTTTCTTT. Translating it yields CASSTQGLGPPEAFF.

The rearrangement uses TRBV15 and TRBJ2-1, with 9 bases matching TRBD2. CDR1 LNHNV and CDR2 YYDKDF come from the germline V gene (reference sequence). The CDR3 is 15 residues long. V was pared by 0 bases and J by 8 bases, with 5 bases of the junction left unmatched. The CDR3 coding sequence is TGTGCCACCAGCAGAGATAGCGGGAGATGGGATGAGCAGTTCTTC. It translates to CATSRDSGRWDEQFF.

The V call is TRBV9, the J call TRBJ2-7, with 11 nucleotides matching TRBD2. The length of the CDR3 is 15 residues. Trimming removed 4 bases from V and 3 bases from J; junction bases left unmatched: 6. In germline, CDR1 is SGDLS, CDR2 YYNGEE. The DNA of the CDR3 is TGTGCCAGCAGCCGTACGGGGACTAGCGGCTACGAGCAGTACTTC. It yields the protein CASSRTGTSGYEQYF.

The chain links TRBV7-6 to TRBJ2-7, with 11 bases identical to TRBD2. The CDR3 totals 15 residues. CDR1 and CDR2 from the germline V gene are SGHVS and FNYEAQ. J gave up 2 bases and V 4 bases, and 4 bases lay outside the gene matches. The CDR3 is CASSSLSGRAYEQYF. CDR3 nucleotide sequence: TGTGCCAGCAGCTCCCTTAGCGGGAGGGCCTACGAGCAGTACTTC.

V gene TRBV29-1 combines with J gene TRBJ1-2; 7 nucleotides match TRBD1. From germline, CDR1 is SQVTM and CDR2 ANQGSEA. The length of the CDR3 is 12 residues. With V trimmed by 2 bases and J by 4 bases, 1 base remained unmatched. The CDR3 nucleotides read TGCAGCGTTGAAAGGACAGGCTATGGCTACACCTTC. Translated, it gives CSVERTGYGYTF.

The CDR3: CSALSRDRAQTQYF. The CDR3 DNA is TGCAGCGCCCTATCCAGAGACAGGGCCCAGACCCAGTACTTC. The chain has TRBV29-1 and TRBJ2-5, with 7 nucleotides matching TRBD1. Germline-derived CDR1 and CDR2 are SQVTM and ANQGSEA. The CDR3 loop spans 14 amino acids. Losses at the gene ends were 7 bases for V and 6 bases for J; bases not matched to a gene: 14.

This clone was counted a single time. CDR3 region: CASSRTGGSRLGYTF. In DNA, the CDR3 is TGTGCCAGCAGCCGTACAGGGGGATCTCGACTTGGCTACACCTTC. V usage is TRBV28 and J usage is TRBJ1-2, with 8 nucleotides matching TRBD1. Trimming at V came to 6 bases and at J to 7 bases, leaving 13 bases not matched to a gene. Germline CDR1 and CDR2: MDHEN and SYDVKM. The CDR3 spans 15 residues.

This chain links TRBV10-3 with TRBJ1-5; no clear D. Germline-derived CDR1 and CDR2 are ENHRY and SYGVKD. The CDR3 spans 15 residues. V lost 0 bases, J lost 3 bases, and 9 bases lay in between. The CDR3 nucleotides are TGTGCCATCAGTGAGTCGCTCAGGCCCAATCAGCCCCAGCATTTT. It yields the protein CAISESLRPNQPQHF.

This chain links TRBV5-1 with TRBJ2-1; 11 nucleotides match TRBD2. The CDR3 is 14 amino acids. Trimming at V came to 2 bases and at J to 6 bases, leaving 1 base not matched to a gene. The germline V gene encodes CDR1 SGHRS and CDR2 YFSETQ. The DNA for the CDR3 is TGCGCCAGCAGCTTTAGCGGGGGGGGCAATGAGCAGTTCTTC. Its protein is CASSFSGGGNEQFF.

As to this clone: The CDR3 does not close with the conserved phenylalanine or tryptophan, likely indicating a read error. The V call is TRBV29-1, the J call TRBJ1-2; no reliable D call. Germline-derived CDR1 and CDR2 are SQVTM and ANQGSEA. V was cut by 4 bases and J by 0 bases, with 9 bases left in between. This CDR3 is built from 13 residues. DNA of the CDR3: TGCAGCGTTGTCTTCAGATCTAACTATGGCTACACCGTC. It codes for CSVVFRSNYGYTV.

The J gene is TRBJ2-2, the V gene TRBV6-1; D is possibly TRBD2 (6 bases). Germline CDR1 and CDR2: MNHNS and SASEGT. CDR3 length: 14 residues. Trimming left V 6 bases short and J 1 base short, with 9 bases between. The CDR3 DNA follows: TGTGCCAGCAGGAGGGACTGGAACACCGGGGAGCTGTTTTTT. It specifies CASRRDWNTGELFF.

This clone was picked up one time. Other nucleotide sequences in the sample specify the same CDR3. The chain employs TRBV19 and TRBJ1-5; 7 bases line up with TRBD1. Germline V lookup: CDR1 LNHDA, CDR2 SQIVND (reference sequence). The CDR3 runs to 16 residues. V lost 3 bases, J lost 0 bases, and 5 bases stayed unmatched. The CDR3 nucleotides are TGTGCCAGTAGTATTGGCAGGGGGAGTAGCAATCAGCCCCAGCATTTT. Amino acid sequence: CASSIGRGSSNQPQHF.

This chain uses TRBV29-1 with TRBJ2-5; 7 bases map to TRBD2. The junction had 3 bases not matched to a gene; V was cut back by 4 bases and J by 4 bases. CDR1 and CDR2 (germline): SQVTM, ANQGSEA. This CDR3 is 12 amino acids long. Written as DNA, the CDR3 is TGCAGCGTTGTGACGGGGGGAGAGACCCAGTACTTC. Amino acid sequence: CSVVTGGETQYF.

CDR3 amino acids: CASSPTNTEAFF. The CDR3, as DNA: TGTGCCAGCAGCCCAACGAACACTGAAGCTTTCTTT. The chain employs TRBV21-1 and TRBJ1-1. TRBV21-1 is annotated as a pseudogene. CDR3 length: 12 residues.

The rearrangement links TRBV5-8 to TRBJ1-5; tentatively, D is TRBD1 (5 bases). The V end lost 4 bases, the J end lost 0 bases, and 11 bases lay between the germline ends. Germline lookup yields CDR1 SGHTS and CDR2 YDEGEE. The CDR3 has 15 amino acids. The CDR3, as DNA: TGTGCCAGCAGCGTACGACAGAATAGCAATCAGCCCCAGCATTTT. Translating it yields CASSVRQNSNQPQHF.

This clone was observed a single time. The chain employs TRBV19 and TRBJ2-7; a possible D gene is TRBD2 (5 bases). The CDR3 runs 15 residues. Between the trimmed V and J ends, which lost 10 bases and 0 bases, there was a span of 19 bases. CDR1 is LNHDA and CDR2 is SQIVND in the germline V gene (reference sequence). The CDR3 DNA is TGTGCCACCCTCTCCCCCGGAGGAAACTCCTACGAGCAGTACTTC. Amino acid sequence: CATLSPGGNSYEQYF.